This TCR beta chain stems from a study of PD-L1 blockade in urothelial cancer. Study information: Analyses were performed on blood at 3 weeks after treatment start (the second dose) and at 6 weeks. Each blood sample yielded a median of 141,255 T cells.

About this clone: Its target is not known.

Described time point: peripheral blood 6 weeks after treatment start. Patients' cancers were locally advanced or metastatic urothelial carcinomas. CDR3 size: 16 residues. The ends lost 5 bases at V and 3 bases at J; junction bases unmatched: 9. Germline CDR1 is SGHVS and CDR2 is FQNEAQ. TCRdb's table, derived via immunoSEQ multiplex PCR, lists solely in-frame clones and lacks some. The table lists about 120,000 clones, 86% of them singletons. Study-level results: By 3 weeks, tumor-associated blood clones had expanded more in durable-benefit patients.

The chain couples TRBV7-8 to TRBJ1-2, with 10 positions matching TRBD1. This sample comprised PBMCs, obtained around atezolizumab (anti-PD-L1) treatment. The TCR was taken from a man aged 50 to 60 with urothelial cancer. The CDR3, as DNA: TGTGCCAGCAGCCAAAGGACCGGGACAGGGGACTATGGCTACACCTTC. This gives the protein CASSQRTGTGDYGYTF.